This T cell receptor (gamma chain) was identified in a study of gamma-delta T cells after stem cell transplantation. TCRdb fed the RT-PCR reads into CATT to redo clone calling. The table lists about 3,500 gamma-chain clones, approximately 4.9% of them singletons, with roughly 22% in the top ten. From germline, CDR1 is VTNTFY and CDR2 YDVSTARD (reference sequence). This CDR3 is built from 11 residues. This clone was picked up a small number of times. The junction departs from the called germline gene at one end, perhaps through a read error. The origin of this receptor is a human donor. It is not recorded whose cells these are; they may come from a transplant donor. The chain uses TRGV3 and TRGJ1 or TRGJ2. Sequencing was performed on gamma-delta T cells. The CDR3 is CATWDNYKKLF. In DNA form, the CDR3 reads TGTGCCACCTGGGACAATTATAAGAAGCTCTTT.